The 17 T cell receptor beta chains below come from one sample, sequenced in a study of spatial heterogeneity in lung cancer. General study findings and limits: Expanded intratumoral alpha and beta TCR counts tracked tumor mutation counts.

Time point of the sample: sample taken at primary tumor resection. Their antigens are not known. TCRdb re-analysed the 5' RACE reads in MiXCR, keeping a single row per CDR3 protein. This table has around 10,000 distinct CDR3 sequences, roughly 6.8% appearing once. The sample in question was lung tumor tissue, obtained at surgery. These receptors were obtained from a male donor with early-stage non-small cell lung cancer.

This clonotype was recorded at least ten times. V and J are TRBV18 and TRBJ2-7; TRBD1 aligns across 7 bases. Germline values: CDR1 KGHSH, CDR2 LQKENI. The junction had 5 bases not matched to a gene; V was cut back by 6 bases and J by 0 bases. This CDR3 is 14 amino acids long. CDR3 in DNA: TGTGCCAGCTCCCGGGACAGCTACTCCTACGAGCAGTACTTC. It translates to CASSRDSYSYEQYF.

The V call is TRBV9, the J call TRBJ1-6, with 9 bases identical to TRBD1. Trimming removed 3 bases from V and 7 bases from J; junction bases left unmatched: 8. The CDR3 totals 16 residues. Germline V lookup: CDR1 SGDLS, CDR2 YYNGEE. The CDR3 region has the DNA TGTGCCAGCAGCGCCCAATTAGGGACAGGGAATTCACCCCTCCACTTT. Encoded protein: CASSAQLGTGNSPLHF.

This clonotype was seen a handful of times. One end of the junction does not line up with germline, which may come from a read error. V gene TRBV7-9 combines with J gene TRBJ2-3; D is perhaps TRBD1 (6 bases). Per germline, CDR1 SEHNR and CDR2 FQNEAQ (reference sequence). The CDR3 has 17 amino acids. CDR3 in amino acids: CAISLGQGLSRGDTQYF. The CDR3 DNA follows: TGTGCCATCAGCTTAGGTCAGGGGCTATCCCGAGGAGATACGCAGTATTTT. Together with reference TRBV7-9 and TRBJ2-3, the CDR3 gives the full variable domain: DTGVSQNPRHKITKRGQNVTFRCDPISEHNRLYWYRQTLGQGPEFLTYFQNEAQLEKSRLLSDRFSAERPKGSFSTLEIQRTEQGDSAMYLCAISLGQGLSRGDTQYFGPGTRLTVL.

This rearrangement joins TRBV13 to TRBJ2-1, with D maybe TRBD1 (6 bases). CDR3 size: 14 residues. CDR1 and CDR2 (germline): PRHDT, FYEKMQ (reference sequence). V lost 5 bases and J 6 bases, leaving 14 bases between the germline ends. The CDR3 DNA reads as TGTGCCAGCAGCCAGCCTACAGGGAGCAATGAGCAGTTCTTC. Translating gives CASSQPTGSNEQFF.

Many counts were recorded for this clonotype. The chain is built from TRBV6-2 or TRBV6-3 and TRBJ1-2; D ambiguous. CDR1 MNHEY and CDR2 SVGEGT come from the germline V gene. The CDR3 is made up of 12 amino acids. The V end lost 6 bases, the J end lost 0 bases, and 5 bases lay between the germline ends. The chain's CDR3 is CASSDANYGYTF. The DNA of the CDR3 is TGTGCCAGCAGCGACGCTAACTATGGCTACACCTTC.

This clonotype was picked up many times. V is TRBV20-1 and J is TRBJ2-3; TRBD2 agrees at 12 bases. There are 14 residues in the CDR3. Trimming at V came to 6 bases and at J to 6 bases, leaving 7 bases not matched to a gene. Germline CDR1 reads DFQATT; CDR2 reads SNEGSKA (reference sequence). The CDR3 DNA sequence: TGCAGTGCCCGACTAGCGGGGGCGCTGGATACGCAGTATTTT. Amino acid sequence: CSARLAGALDTQYF.

This clonotype qualifies as medium-sized. The chain is built from TRBV20-1 and TRBJ1-6; D gene unclear. Germline V gene lookup returns CDR1 DFQATT and CDR2 SNEGSKA (reference sequence). This CDR3 contains 12 residues. The V gene lost 6 bases and the J gene lost 8 bases, with 11 bases spanning the gap. The chain's CDR3 is CSAGDPHSPLHF. DNA of the CDR3: TGCAGTGCCGGAGATCCCCATTCACCCCTCCACTTT.

This chain uses TRBV18 with TRBJ1-5; no firm D call. The length of the CDR3 is 15 residues. V dropped 4 bases and J dropped 2 bases, with 12 bases sitting between them. Germline V gene sequence: CDR1 KGHSH, CDR2 LQKENI. In DNA, the CDR3 is TGTGCCAGCTCACTTCCAGGATCGGGCAATCAGCCCCAGCATTTT. Translation gives CASSLPGSGNQPQHF.

As concerns this clonotype: Being one base from a much bigger clone, this may be a read error. CDR3 DNA sequence: TGTGCCAGCTCAACAGGCGATGAAAAACTGTTTTTT. This encodes CASSTGDEKLFF. The chain links TRBV2 to TRBJ1-4, with D perhaps TRBD1 (5 bases). The CDR3 has 12 residues. V shed 8 bases and J shed 6 bases, with 10 bases lying between them. Germline V CDR1 and CDR2: SNHLY, FYNNEI.

This clonotype was seen many times. The V call is TRBV5-1, the J call TRBJ2-3; a possible D gene is TRBD2 (5 bases). The CDR3 is 13 residues long. The V gene's germline CDR1 is SGHRS and CDR2 YFSETQ. V was clipped by 5 bases and J by 4 bases, with 11 bases between them. CDR3 protein: CASREAVADTQYF. Written as DNA, the CDR3 is TGCGCCAGCAGGGAAGCGGTGGCAGATACGCAGTATTTT. The full variable domain, completed using reference TRBV5-1 and TRBJ2-3, is KAGVTQTPRYLIKTRGQQVTLSCSPISGHRSVSWYQQTPGQGLQFLFEYFSETQRNKGNFPGRFSGRQFSNSRSEMNVSTLELGDSALYLCASREAVADTQYFGPGTRLTVL.

This clonotype was seen at least ten times. The gene calls are TRBV18 and TRBJ2-1; D is ambiguous. Germline V CDR1 and CDR2: KGHSH, LQKENI. V lost 5 bases and J 4 bases, leaving 12 bases between the germline ends. This CDR3 is 14 amino acids long. CDR3 DNA sequence: TGTGCCAGCTCAAGGTTCTCCAATTACAATGAGCAGTTCTTC. It codes for CASSRFSNYNEQFF.

This clonotype was recorded many times. The chain uses TRBV10-2 and TRBJ2-5, with 7 bases lining up with TRBD2. The germline V gene has CDR1 WSHSY and CDR2 SAAADI. Trimming at V came to 5 bases and at J to 4 bases, leaving 7 bases not matched to a gene. The CDR3 length is 14 residues. The CDR3 DNA reads as TGCGCCAGCAGTCAAGTGTCGGGGGGAGAGACCCAGTACTTC. Translated: CASSQVSGGETQYF.

This clonotype has at least ten counts. The gene calls are TRBV12-3 or TRBV12-4 and TRBJ2-1; TRBD2 matches 11 bases. This CDR3 is built from 16 residues. Unmatched junction bases numbered 9, after V lost 3 bases and J lost 8 bases. The DNA of the CDR3 is TGTGCCAGCAGTTTGGGGCTAGCGGGGGGTGGTGATGAGCAGTTCTTC. It encodes CASSLGLAGGGDEQFF.

Ten or more counts support this clonotype. This chain links TRBV10-3 with TRBJ2-7; D is perhaps TRBD2 (6 bases). The CDR3 length is 12 residues. Trimming cost V 9 bases and J 3 bases, with 12 bases left between them. CDR1 and CDR2 (germline): ENHRY, SYGVKD. The CDR3 spells CAISEDYYEQYF. The CDR3 DNA reads as TGTGCCATTTCTGAGGACTACTACGAGCAGTACTTC.

This clonotype came up many times. This rearrangement joins TRBV7-9 to TRBJ1-1; 9 positions agree with TRBD1. The CDR3 runs 15 residues. Germline-derived CDR1 and CDR2 are SEHNR and FQNEAQ (reference sequence). V shed 6 bases, J shed 1 base, and the junction held 6 bases outside the gene matches. The CDR3 loop is CASSKQGAGNTEAFF. The CDR3 DNA sequence: TGTGCCAGCAGTAAACAGGGGGCTGGGAACACTGAAGCTTTCTTT.

This chain links TRBV5-1 with TRBJ1-5; unclear D gene. The CDR3 is 15 residues long. The V and J ends lost 4 bases and 1 base respectively, with 12 bases between them. CDR1 is SGHRS and CDR2 is YFSETQ in the germline V gene. The CDR3: CASSPDGISNQPQHF. CDR3 nucleotide sequence: TGCGCCAGCAGCCCTGACGGTATCAGCAATCAGCCCCAGCATTTT.

Ten or more counts support this clonotype. CDR3 residues: CASSQEGAYEQYF. The DNA for the CDR3 is TGTGCCAGCAGCCAAGAAGGGGCCTACGAGCAGTACTTC. The chain employs TRBV4-2 and TRBJ2-7; a possible D gene is TRBD1 (5 bases). CDR1 and CDR2 (germline): LGHNA, YNFKEQ. CDR3 length equals 13 residues. V lost 0 bases to trimming and J lost 2 bases, with 5 bases between them.